What follows are 12 T cell receptor beta chains derived from one specimen sequenced in a study of beta chain features in type 1 diabetes. As every portion of the isolated RNA was reverse transcribed, the sequencing read expressed TCRB transcripts. The method was immunoSEQ multiplex PCR; TCRdb's version includes in-frame clones alone and lacks a portion of them. This sample has roughly 400,000 clones, with approximately 16% found just once. Sequenced sample: naive CD4+ T cells from blood. The receptors come from a woman aged 18-30 years in good health.

There are a few counts of this clone. The chain couples TRBV7-8 to TRBJ2-4; 12 bases line up with TRBD1. CDR3 length: 15 amino acids. Trimming cost V 6 bases and J 7 bases; bases outside gene matches: 7. The V gene's germline CDR1 is SGHVS and CDR2 FQNEAQ. The CDR3 nucleotides are TGTGCCAGCAGTAACTGGGGACAGGGGGCCAACATTCAGTACTTC. It translates to CASSNWGQGANIQYF.

The chain combines TRBV28 with TRBJ1-2; D remains ambiguous. This CDR3 comprises 13 residues. Trimming cost V 8 bases and J 4 bases, with 14 bases left between them. Germline V gives CDR1 MDHEN, CDR2 SYDVKM. CDR3 residues: CASEGLEAYGYTF. As DNA, the CDR3 is TGTGCCAGCGAAGGACTTGAAGCCTATGGCTACACCTTC.

This CDR3 is CASSPPGTPRGDTQYF. The DNA for the CDR3 is TGTGCCAGCTCACCACCAGGGACTCCCAGGGGGGATACGCAGTATTTT. The rearrangement joins TRBV18 to TRBJ2-3; D might be TRBD1 (7 bases). V lost 0 bases and J lost 6, with 16 bases in between. The CDR3 is 16 amino acids. The germline gives CDR1 KGHSH, CDR2 LQKENI.

This clone was observed a handful of times. The rearrangement uses TRBV28 and TRBJ2-6; 7 bases match TRBD2. The germline CDR1 and CDR2 sequences are MDHEN and SYDVKM. V lost 8 bases and J lost 0; bases outside the gene matches: 10. The CDR3 length is 17 residues. The CDR3 is CASLAGRGHSGANVLTF. Here the CDR3 DNA reads TGTGCCAGCTTAGCGGGTCGGGGCCACTCTGGGGCCAACGTCCTGACTTTC.

This clone has only a few counts. The V call is TRBV28, the J call TRBJ2-1; D is uncertain. V was pared by 7 bases and J by 3 bases, with 10 bases between. CDR1 and CDR2 (germline): MDHEN, SYDVKM. This CDR3 spans 13 amino acids. CDR3 sequence reads: CASNYAIYNEQFF. In DNA, the CDR3 is TGTGCCAGCAATTATGCTATCTACAATGAGCAGTTCTTC. The full variable domain, completed using reference TRBV28 and TRBJ2-1, is DVKVTQSSRYLVKRTGEKVFLECVQDMDHENMFWYRQDPGLGLRLIYFSYDVKMKEKGDIPEGYSVSREKKERFSLILESASTNQTSMYLCASNYAIYNEQFFGPGTRLTVL.

The table lists this clone with a few counts. This rearrangement joins TRBV5-1 to TRBJ2-3, with D maybe TRBD1 (6 bases). Germline assignment: CDR1 SGHRS and CDR2 YFSETQ. V shed 0 bases and J shed 4 bases, with 9 bases lying between them. The CDR3 consists of 14 residues. Here the CDR3 reads CASSLDKGADTQYF. The CDR3 coding sequence is TGCGCCAGCAGCTTGGACAAGGGGGCAGATACGCAGTATTTT.

The rearrangement joins TRBV29-1 to TRBJ2-2, with D tentatively TRBD2 (6 bases). The germline CDR1 and CDR2 sequences are SQVTM and ANQGSEA. Trimming pared 0 bases from V and 0 bases from J, leaving 11 bases between. The CDR3 totals 16 residues. CDR3 in DNA: TGCAGCGTTGAAGATGGGTGGGGGGCGAACACCGGGGAGCTGTTTTTT. Encoded protein: CSVEDGWGANTGELFF.

The CDR3 region is CAIRGQDGYTF. As DNA, the CDR3 is TGTGCCATCAGGGGACAGGATGGCTACACCTTC. The chain has TRBV10-3 and TRBJ1-2; the match to TRBD1 covers 8 bases. There are 11 residues in the CDR3. With 6 bases clipped from V and 6 bases from J, the junction kept 0 bases outside the gene matches. From germline, CDR1 is ENHRY and CDR2 SYGVKD.

The rearrangement joins TRBV28 to TRBJ2-7, with D possibly matching TRBD1 (5 bases). V lost 3 bases to trimming and J lost 3 bases, with 12 bases between them. Germline V lookup: CDR1 MDHEN, CDR2 SYDVKM. There are 14 residues in the CDR3. The CDR3, as DNA: TGTGCCAGCAGTTTTCCACAGGACGACTACGAGCAGTACTTC. As protein: CASSFPQDDYEQYF.

The chain couples TRBV27 to TRBJ1-5; D uncertain. The V gene lost 6 bases and the J gene lost 4 bases, with 16 bases spanning the gap. The CDR3 is made up of 15 amino acids. Germline CDR1 reads MNHEY; CDR2 reads SMNVEV (reference sequence). CDR3 bases: TGTGCCAGCAGCTCGACGGGGAGAGGGAATCAGCCCCAGCATTTT. Translating it yields CASSSTGRGNQPQHF.

The chain couples TRBV15 to TRBJ1-5; 7 bases match TRBD1. The CDR3 consists of 17 residues. V trimming: 6 bases; J trimming: 0 bases; junction bases outside the gene matches: 11. Per the germline V gene, CDR1 is LNHNV and CDR2 is YYDKDF (reference sequence). CDR3 DNA: TGTGCCACCAGGTTGGACAGGAGATTGTATAGCAATCAGCCCCAGCATTTT. Translated, it gives CATRLDRRLYSNQPQHF.

The rearrangement joins TRBV2 to TRBJ1-2; D not certain. With 6 bases removed from V and 2 bases from J, the gap between germline ends came to 10 bases. CDR3 size: 13 residues. Germline CDR1 is SNHLY and CDR2 is FYNNEI. The CDR3 loop is CASSWTGNYGYTF. The CDR3 DNA reads TGTGCCAGCAGCTGGACGGGAAACTATGGCTACACCTTC. The entire variable domain, with the rest obtained from reference TRBV2 and TRBJ1-2, is as follows: EPEVTQTPSHQVTQMGQEVILRCVPISNHLYFYWYRQILGQKVEFLVSFYNNEISEKSEIFDDQFSVERPDGSNFTLKIRSTKLEDSAMYFCASSWTGNYGYTFGSGTRLTVV.